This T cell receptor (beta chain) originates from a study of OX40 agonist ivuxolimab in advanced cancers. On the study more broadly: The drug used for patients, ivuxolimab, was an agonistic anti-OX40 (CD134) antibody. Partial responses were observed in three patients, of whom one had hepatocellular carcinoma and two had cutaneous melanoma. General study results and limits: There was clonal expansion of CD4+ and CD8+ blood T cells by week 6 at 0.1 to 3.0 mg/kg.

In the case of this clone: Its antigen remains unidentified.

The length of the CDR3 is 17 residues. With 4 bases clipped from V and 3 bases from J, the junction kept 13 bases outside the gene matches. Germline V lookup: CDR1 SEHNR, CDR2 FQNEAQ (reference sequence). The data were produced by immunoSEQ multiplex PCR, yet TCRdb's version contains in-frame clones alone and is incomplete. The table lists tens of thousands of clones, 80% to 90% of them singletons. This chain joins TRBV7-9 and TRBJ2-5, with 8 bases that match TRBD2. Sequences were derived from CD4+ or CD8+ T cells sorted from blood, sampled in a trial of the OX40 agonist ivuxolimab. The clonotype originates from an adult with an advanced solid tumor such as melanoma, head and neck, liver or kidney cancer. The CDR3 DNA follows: TGTGCCAGCAGCTCCTCGTACTCAGGTAGCGGGAAAGAGACCCAGTACTTC. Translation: CASSSSYSGSGKETQYF. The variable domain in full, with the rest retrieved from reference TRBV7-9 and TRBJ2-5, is DTGVSQNPRHKITKRGQNVTFRCDPISEHNRLYWYRQTLGQGPEFLTYFQNEAQLEKSRLLSDRFSAERPKGSFSTLEIQRTEQGDSAMYLCASSSSYSGSGKETQYFGPGTRLLVL.